This entry lists 27 T cell receptor beta chains sequenced from one sample in a study of T-cell reconstitution after alpha-beta-depleted transplantation in children. Unique molecular identifiers were built into the TCRbeta library. One entry per CDR3 protein results from TCRdb running MiXCR on the PCR reads. The data hold some 600,000 distinct CDR3 sequences, with 10% to 15% observed a single time. The starting material was PBMCs, mostly from graft donor cells, obtained 360 days after TCRalphabeta/CD19-depleted stem cell transplant. These receptor sequences come from a male patient between 10 and 17 years old who had a stem cell transplant for acute myeloid leukemia, so the T cells may come from the graft donor.

The genes are TRBV18 and TRBJ2-1; 11 bases are shared with TRBD2. The germline V gene has CDR1 KGHSH and CDR2 LQKENI. J gave up 9 bases and V 6 bases, and 7 bases lay outside the gene matches. This CDR3 contains 14 residues. This CDR3 reads CASSMTSGKGEQFF. CDR3 DNA: TGTGCCAGCTCGATGACTAGCGGGAAGGGTGAGCAGTTCTTC.

This chain connects TRBV28 to TRBJ2-7; TRBD2 aligns across 14 bases. The germline CDR1 and CDR2 sequences are MDHEN and SYDVKM. The CDR3 is 16 amino acids. J lost 3 bases, V lost 5 bases, and 6 bases had no gene match. The CDR3 protein is CASSLIGLAGGYEQYF. The CDR3 DNA sequence: TGTGCCAGCAGTCTTATCGGACTAGCGGGAGGCTACGAGCAGTACTTC.

The V call is TRBV11-2, the J call TRBJ2-1; 12 bases fit TRBD2. This CDR3 has 15 residues. Trimming took 5 bases from V and 6 from J; bases not matched to a gene: 5. Germline lookup yields CDR1 SGHAT and CDR2 FQNNGV. The CDR3 is CASSNPGLAGNEQFF. In DNA form, the CDR3 reads TGTGCCAGCAGCAACCCGGGACTAGCGGGCAATGAGCAGTTCTTC. The full variable domain, its missing parts supplied by reference TRBV11-2 and TRBJ2-1, is EAGVAQSPRYKIIEKRQSVAFWCNPISGHATLYWYQQILGQGPKLLIQFQNNGVVDDSQLPKDRFSAERLKGVDSTLKIQPAKLEDSAVYLCASSNPGLAGNEQFFGPGTRLTVL.

The chain recombines TRBV18 with TRBJ2-7, with 7 bases lining up with TRBD2. V dropped 3 bases and J dropped 6; count of bases not matched to a gene: 14. CDR3 length equals 16 residues. Germline V CDR1 and CDR2: KGHSH, LQKENI. CDR3 nucleotides: TGTGCCAGCTCACCGACGAGCGGGACCCCCTTCACCGAGCAGTACTTC. The encoded protein is CASSPTSGTPFTEQYF.

This clonotype was seen only once. The gene calls are TRBV27 and TRBJ2-7; 13 bases are a match to TRBD2. This CDR3 has 16 amino acids. Germline V gene sequence: CDR1 MNHEY, CDR2 SMNVEV (reference sequence). J lost 3 bases, V lost 6 bases, and 8 bases had no gene match. The chain's CDR3 is CASRRSLAGGRYEQYF. CDR3 coding DNA: TGTGCCAGCAGACGATCACTAGCGGGAGGGCGCTACGAGCAGTACTTC.

Ten or more counts support this clonotype. The V gene is TRBV28, the J gene TRBJ1-4, with TRBD1 matching over 7 bases. V lost 10 bases and J lost 7; bases outside the gene matches: 15. CDR3 length equals 15 residues. CDR1 is MDHEN and CDR2 is SYDVKM in the germline V gene. The chain's CDR3 is CATLAGGTVSEKLFF. The DNA of the CDR3 is TGTGCCACCCTTGCTGGAGGGACAGTCAGTGAAAAACTGTTTTTT. Full variable domain (missing parts from reference TRBV28 and TRBJ1-4): DVKVTQSSRYLVKRTGEKVFLECVQDMDHENMFWYRQDPGLGLRLIYFSYDVKMKEKGDIPEGYSVSREKKERFSLILESASTNQTSMYLCATLAGGTVSEKLFFGSGTQLSVL.

The chain couples TRBV7-9 to TRBJ2-3; perhaps TRBD2 as D (6 bases). The CDR3 runs to 14 residues. Germline CDR1 is SEHNR and CDR2 is FQNEAQ (reference sequence). The V and J ends lost 7 bases and 4 bases respectively, with 15 bases between them. The CDR3 loop reads CASKVEGISDTQYF. In nucleotides, the CDR3 is TGTGCCAGCAAAGTGGAGGGAATCTCAGATACGCAGTATTTT.

The V call is TRBV5-1, the J call TRBJ2-7, with a weak D call TRBD1 (6 bases). Germline CDR1 is SGHRS and CDR2 is YFSETQ. This CDR3 region has 12 residues. V was shortened by 5 bases and J by 6 bases, with 12 bases between the two germline ends. The CDR3 DNA reads as TGCGCCAGCAGTCAAGAAGGGGGCGAGCAGTACTTC. This codes for CASSQEGGEQYF.

This chain joins TRBV27 and TRBJ2-3; D is tentatively TRBD1 or TRBD2 (5 bases each). Per the germline V gene, CDR1 is MNHEY and CDR2 is SMNVEV (reference sequence). V lost 3 bases and J lost 6, with 19 bases in between. CDR3 length equals 16 residues. Written as DNA, the CDR3 is TGTGCCAGCAGTTTCCGGGACCCGAATTGGTCCGATACGCAGTATTTT. It is translated as CASSFRDPNWSDTQYF.

The genes are TRBV5-1 and TRBJ2-2; D is unresolved. Trimming took off 0 bases at V and 10 bases at J, with 16 bases between the two ends. The CDR3 sequence is 15 residues long. Germline assignment: CDR1 SGHRS and CDR2 YFSETQ. This CDR3 is CASSLVGFNRSELFF. The CDR3, as DNA: TGCGCCAGCAGCTTGGTGGGCTTCAACCGTTCGGAGCTGTTTTTT.

This clonotype has only a few counts. This sequence joins TRBV25-1 and TRBJ2-7; 7 nucleotides match TRBD2. Germline CDR1 reads MGHDK; CDR2 reads SYGVNS. There are 13 residues in the CDR3. J was trimmed by 9 bases and V by 7 bases; bases with no gene match: 12. In DNA, the CDR3 is TGTGCCAGCATCTCTAGCGGAGGGGCCGGGCAGTACTTC. Its protein is CASISSGGAGQYF.

This clonotype was seen a handful of times. J is TRBJ1-3 and V is TRBV5-6; D is possibly TRBD1 (6 bases). V lost 2 bases to trimming and J lost 4 bases, with 10 bases between them. Germline V CDR1 and CDR2: SGHDT, YYEEEE. This CDR3 has 14 residues. In DNA, the CDR3 is TGTGCCAGCAGCTTCCGGGACATCGGAAACACCATATATTTT. As protein: CASSFRDIGNTIYF. Full variable domain (rest looked up from reference TRBV5-6 and TRBJ1-3): DAGVTQSPTHLIKTRGQQVTLRCSPKSGHDTVSWYQQALGQGPQFIFQYYEEEERQRGNFPDRFSGHQFPNYSSELNVNALLLGDSALYLCASSFRDIGNTIYFGEGSWLTVV.

This clonotype has just a few counts. The rearrangement uses TRBV27 and TRBJ2-1; weak D call: TRBD2 (6 bases). The germline V gene encodes CDR1 MNHEY and CDR2 SMNVEV (reference sequence). The CDR3 spans 15 residues. Trimming stripped 3 bases from V and 0 bases from J, with 9 bases between. Here the CDR3 reads CASSFYGSSYNEQFF. CDR3 DNA sequence: TGTGCCAGCAGTTTTTACGGGAGCTCCTACAATGAGCAGTTCTTC.

This clonotype was seen a handful of times. At one boundary the junction diverges from the germline segment, which might be a read error. The rearrangement links TRBV6-1 to TRBJ2-3; 7 nucleotides match TRBD1. This CDR3 spans 16 amino acids. Germline V lookup: CDR1 MNHNS, CDR2 SASEGT. CDR3 coding DNA: TGTGCCAGCAGTGAAGTGGACAGGATCAGCACAAATACGCAGTATTTT. This sequence encodes CASSEVDRISTNTQYF.

This clonotype was seen ten or more times. CDR3 region: CASIKEDGVHNEQFF. The CDR3 bases are TGTGCCAGCATCAAGGAGGACGGTGTTCACAATGAGCAGTTCTTC. The genes are TRBV12-3 or TRBV12-4 and TRBJ2-1; tentatively, D is TRBD2 (5 bases). CDR3 size: 15 residues. Trimming left V 7 bases short and J 5 bases short, with 18 bases between.

This clonotype has just a few counts. The genes are TRBV6-1 and TRBJ1-5; D ambiguous. The CDR3 has 14 residues. The V end lost 0 bases, the J end lost 6 bases, and 9 bases lay between the germline ends. Germline CDR1 and CDR2: MNHNS and SASEGT. CDR3 region: CASSEAQRGQPQHF. DNA for the CDR3: TGTGCCAGCAGTGAAGCCCAGCGGGGTCAGCCCCAGCATTTT.

This clonotype has a handful of counts. V and J are TRBV5-1 and TRBJ2-3; 7 bases are shared with TRBD2. The germline V gene has CDR1 SGHRS and CDR2 YFSETQ. Losses at the gene ends were 4 bases for V and 2 bases for J; bases not matched to a gene: 7. This CDR3 spans 15 amino acids. CDR3 in amino acids: CASSIRDYNTDTQYF. CDR3 sequence (DNA): TGCGCCAGCAGCATCCGGGACTATAACACAGATACGCAGTATTTT. The complete variable domain, with remaining parts taken from reference TRBV5-1 and TRBJ2-3, reads KAGVTQTPRYLIKTRGQQVTLSCSPISGHRSVSWYQQTPGQGLQFLFEYFSETQRNKGNFPGRFSGRQFSNSRSEMNVSTLELGDSALYLCASSIRDYNTDTQYFGPGTRLTVL.

This clonotype has just a few counts. This chain's CDR3 is CAWAPGLRGETQYF. The CDR3 coding sequence is TGTGCCTGGGCCCCGGGACTCAGGGGAGAGACCCAGTACTTC. This chain links TRBV30 with TRBJ2-5; perhaps D is TRBD1 or TRBD2 (6 bases each). Germline CDR1 GTSNPN, CDR2 SVGIG (reference sequence). The CDR3 runs 14 residues. V lost 5 bases to trimming and J lost 4 bases, with 17 bases between them.

The CDR3 nucleotides read TGTGCCAGCAGCTTCCCGGGACAGTACGAGCAGTACTTC. Translating gives CASSFPGQYEQYF. The rearrangement uses TRBV7-2 and TRBJ2-7; 7 nucleotides agree with TRBD1. J gave up 4 bases and V 3 bases, and 3 bases lay outside the gene matches. CDR3 size: 13 residues. Germline assignment: CDR1 SGHTA and CDR2 FQGNSA.

This clonotype was picked up one time. The CDR3 DNA reads TGCAGTGCTAGCCTTAAGGTGGTAGATACGCAGTATTTT. Residues: CSASLKVVDTQYF. The rearrangement uses TRBV20-1 and TRBJ2-3, with no clear D. This CDR3 has 13 amino acids. Germline V gene data show CDR1 as DFQATT and CDR2 as SNEGSKA (reference sequence). With 3 bases removed from V and 5 bases from J, the gap between germline ends came to 12 bases.

The chain has TRBV6-1 and TRBJ1-1; a weak D match, TRBD1 (6 bases). The CDR3 contains 16 residues. Germline V gives CDR1 MNHNS, CDR2 SASEGT. Trimming stripped 6 bases from V and 4 bases from J, with 21 bases between. The CDR3: CASSRGTHEGGTEAFF. The CDR3 nucleotides are TGTGCCAGCAGCCGCGGGACGCACGAAGGGGGCACTGAAGCTTTCTTT.

Ten or more counts support this clonotype. V is TRBV5-1 and J is TRBJ2-7; no clear D gene. Germline V lookup: CDR1 SGHRS, CDR2 YFSETQ. V was trimmed by 0 bases and J by 1 base, leaving 11 bases between them. This CDR3 is built from 15 residues. CDR3 in amino acids: CASSLGVAGSYEQYF. The DNA of the CDR3 is TGCGCCAGCAGCTTGGGGGTAGCAGGATCCTACGAGCAGTACTTC.

The V call is TRBV7-8, the J call TRBJ1-4; perhaps TRBD1 as D (5 bases). V lost 5 bases, J lost 3 bases, and 16 bases lay in between. The CDR3 runs to 16 residues. From germline, CDR1 is SGHVS and CDR2 FQNEAQ. In nucleotides, the CDR3 is TGTGCCAGCAGCCCCAGGGCCACAGCACCTAATGAAAAACTGTTTTTT. Protein sequence: CASSPRATAPNEKLFF.

Regarding this clonotype: With a much larger clone just one base away, this may be a read error. The conserved closing phenylalanine or tryptophan is absent in this CDR3, likely reflecting a read error. This rearrangement joins TRBV5-1 to TRBJ2-7; TRBD1 agrees at 12 bases. V was clipped by 3 bases and J by 6 bases; unmatched bases: 4. CDR3 length: 14 amino acids. Germline values: CDR1 SGHRS, CDR2 YFSETQ. The CDR3 nucleotides read TGCGCCAGCAGCTGGGGACAGGGGGCGCGCGAGCAGTACTGC. Protein: CASSWGQGAREQYC.

The chain couples TRBV3-1 to TRBJ2-1, with 7 bases lining up with TRBD2. The trim removed 1 base at V and 0 bases at J, leaving 6 bases unmatched. Looked up from germline, CDR1 is LGHDT and CDR2 is YNNKEL (reference sequence). This CDR3 has 17 amino acids. The CDR3 region has the DNA TGTGCCAGCAGCCAAGTGGCTAGCGGTCACTCCTACAATGAGCAGTTCTTC. It codes for CASSQVASGHSYNEQFF.

In its sample, this clonotype was seen a few times. The chain has TRBV4-3 and TRBJ2-3; 14 bases align to TRBD2. CDR1 and CDR2 (germline): LGHNA, YSLEER. The V segment lost 2 bases and the J segment 6 bases; nucleotides outside the gene matches: 7. The CDR3 has 17 residues. The CDR3 loop is CASSQLRLAGGPDTQYF. The CDR3 coding sequence is TGCGCCAGCAGCCAACTAAGACTAGCGGGAGGGCCCGATACGCAGTATTTT.

The CDR3 spells CASSSLGGALRPNTEAFF. In DNA form, the CDR3 reads TGCGCCAGCAGCTCACTTGGGGGGGCGCTTAGGCCGAACACTGAAGCTTTCTTT. The chain uses TRBV5-1 and TRBJ1-1; the D gene is possibly TRBD1 (6 bases). Germline V CDR1 and CDR2: SGHRS, YFSETQ. V lost 3 bases to trimming and J lost 1 base, with 22 bases between them. The CDR3 consists of 18 residues.